This TCR beta chain comes out of a study of T cell responses to AZD1222 COVID-19 vaccine. The CDR3 consists of 14 residues. The germline V gene has CDR1 LGHDT and CDR2 YNNKEL (reference sequence). J lost 3 bases, V lost 5 bases, and 6 bases had no gene match. On this clone itself: What it binds is not known.

Points from the study as a whole: Mapped onto spike, vaccine-associated CD4 TCRs spanned it and were dominant at 160-218 and 743-854. Baseline seropositivity characterized only a handful of AZD1222 recipients.

Second-dose schedules of about 4 or about 12 weeks were combined. Repertoires were generated with immunoSEQ multiplex PCR, while TCRdb's copy carries only in-frame clones and drops some. The table records about 140,000 clones, about 94% of them present only once. This TCR was recovered from an adult who received the AZD1222 COVID-19 vaccine. The genes are TRBV3-1 (or the pseudogene TRBV3-2) and TRBJ2-7, with 8 positions matching TRBD1. Sample: peripheral blood, taken 28 days after the second AZD1222 dose. The CDR3 spells CASSYGQGHYEQYF. The CDR3 nucleotides are TGTGCCAGCAGCTATGGACAGGGCCACTACGAGCAGTACTTC.